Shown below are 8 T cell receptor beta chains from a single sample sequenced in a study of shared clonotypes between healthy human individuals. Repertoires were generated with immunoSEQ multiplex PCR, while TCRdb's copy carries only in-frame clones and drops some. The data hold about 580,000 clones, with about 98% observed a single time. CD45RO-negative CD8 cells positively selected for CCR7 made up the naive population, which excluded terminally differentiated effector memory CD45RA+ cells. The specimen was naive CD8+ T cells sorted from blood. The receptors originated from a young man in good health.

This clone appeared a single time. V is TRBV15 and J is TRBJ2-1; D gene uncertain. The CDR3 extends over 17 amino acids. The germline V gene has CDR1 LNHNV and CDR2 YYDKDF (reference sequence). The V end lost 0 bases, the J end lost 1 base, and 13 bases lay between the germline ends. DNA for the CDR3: TGTGCCACCAGCAGAGATTTCCGGATAACGTCCTACAATGAGCAGTTCTTC. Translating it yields CATSRDFRITSYNEQFF.

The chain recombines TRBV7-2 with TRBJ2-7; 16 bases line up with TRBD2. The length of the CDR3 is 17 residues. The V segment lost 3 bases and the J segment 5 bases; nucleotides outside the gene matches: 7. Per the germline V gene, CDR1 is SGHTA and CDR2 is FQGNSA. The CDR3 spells CASSFGTSGRADHEQYF. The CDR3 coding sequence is TGTGCCAGCAGCTTCGGGACTAGCGGGAGGGCCGACCACGAGCAGTACTTC. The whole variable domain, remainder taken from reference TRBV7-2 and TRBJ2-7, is GAGVSQSPSNKVTEKGKDVELRCDPISGHTALYWYRQSLGQGLEFLIYFQGNSAPDKSGLPSDRFSAERTGGSVSTLTIQRTQQEDSAVYLCASSFGTSGRADHEQYFGPGTRLTVT.

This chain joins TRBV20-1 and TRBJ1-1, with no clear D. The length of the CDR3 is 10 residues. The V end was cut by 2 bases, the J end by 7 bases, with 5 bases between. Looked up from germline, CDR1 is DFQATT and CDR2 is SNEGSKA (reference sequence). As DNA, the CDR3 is TGCAGTGCTAGACAGCTTGAAGCTTTCTTT. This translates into CSARQLEAFF.

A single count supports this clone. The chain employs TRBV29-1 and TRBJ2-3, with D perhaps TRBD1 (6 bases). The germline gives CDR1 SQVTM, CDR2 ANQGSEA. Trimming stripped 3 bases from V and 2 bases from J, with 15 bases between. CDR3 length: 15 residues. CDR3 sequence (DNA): TGCAGCGTTGAGACAGGAGCATCCTCCACAGATACGCAGTATTTT. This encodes CSVETGASSTDTQYF.

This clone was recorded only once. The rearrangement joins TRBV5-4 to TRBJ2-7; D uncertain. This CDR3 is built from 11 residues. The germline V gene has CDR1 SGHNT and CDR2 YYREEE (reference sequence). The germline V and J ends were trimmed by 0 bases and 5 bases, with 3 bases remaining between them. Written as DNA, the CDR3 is TGTGCCAGCAGCTTGGGCGACGAGCAGTACTTC. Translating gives CASSLGDEQYF.

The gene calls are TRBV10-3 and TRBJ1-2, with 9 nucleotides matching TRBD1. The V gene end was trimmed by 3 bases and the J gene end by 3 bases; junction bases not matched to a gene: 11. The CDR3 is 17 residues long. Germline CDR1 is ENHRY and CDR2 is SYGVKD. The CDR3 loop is CAISETLIGTGHYGYTF. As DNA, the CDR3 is TGTGCCATCAGTGAAACTTTGATTGGGACAGGGCACTATGGCTACACCTTC.

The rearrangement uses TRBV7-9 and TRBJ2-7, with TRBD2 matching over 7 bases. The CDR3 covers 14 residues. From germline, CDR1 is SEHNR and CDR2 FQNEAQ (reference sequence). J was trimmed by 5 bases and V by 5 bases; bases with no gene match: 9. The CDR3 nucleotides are TGTGCCAGCAGCCCCCCCGGTGGGGGGGACGAGCAGTACTTC. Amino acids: CASSPPGGGDEQYF.

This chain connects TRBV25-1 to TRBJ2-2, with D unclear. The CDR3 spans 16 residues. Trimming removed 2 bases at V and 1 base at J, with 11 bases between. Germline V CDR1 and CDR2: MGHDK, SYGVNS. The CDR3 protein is CASSERVRGNTGELFF. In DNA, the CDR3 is TGTGCCAGCAGTGAAAGAGTACGTGGGAACACCGGGGAGCTGTTTTTT.